Included here is one T cell receptor beta chain sequence, with context. Between the trimmed V and J ends, which lost 3 bases and 8 bases, there was a span of 13 bases. This CDR3 comprises 14 residues. The germline CDR1 and CDR2 sequences are LNHDA and SQIVND (reference sequence). This entry is derived from a study of blood T cell repertoires in COVID-19. Authors' analysis steps: By means of reference gene primer amplification, nucleated cell counts were estimated. Here immunoSEQ multiplex PCR was the method, and the copy in TCRdb shows in-frame clones only, minus some. Clone size and the V and J calls come from that table; the DNA yielded D and trimming. The sample yields some 160,000 clones, roughly 90% seen once.

The genes are TRBV19 and TRBJ1-4; D not resolved. Sequenced sample: PBMCs or T cells enriched from blood (not recorded which). This receptor was obtained from a woman aged 50 to 60 who had recovered from COVID-19. The CDR3 region is CASSIDTVREKLFF. The CDR3 bases are TGTGCCAGTAGTATCGACACCGTTCGGGAAAAACTGTTTTTT.